The present T cell receptor (beta chain) was sequenced within a study of CD8 T cells in ankylosing spondylitis. Broader study findings: Disease-linked clones displayed a CD8+ phenotype and appeared relatively rarely in peripheral blood. Seemingly characteristic of ankylosing spondylitis blood was a TCR beta motif consisting of about 8 highly homologous variants.

TCRdb reprocessed the 5' RACE reads with MiXCR, giving one entry per CDR3 protein. Here the sample spans roughly 700,000 distinct CDR3 sequences, 15% to 20% being singletons. After removal of 0 bases from V and 2 bases from J, the junction contained 6 bases not matched to a gene. The CDR3 runs 18 residues. Looked up from germline, CDR1 is SGHRS and CDR2 is YFSETQ. With regard to this clonotype: Its cognate antigen is unknown.

The TCR sequence derives from a male donor with ankylosing spondylitis. This chain connects TRBV5-1 to TRBJ2-1, with TRBD2 identical over 12 bases. Sequencing input: blood, either unsorted or a sorted T cell fraction (not recorded which). CDR3 sequence (DNA): TGCGCCAGCAGCTTGGAACTAGCGGGAGGTAGGGCCTACAATGAGCAGTTCTTC. Translating it yields CASSLELAGGRAYNEQFF.